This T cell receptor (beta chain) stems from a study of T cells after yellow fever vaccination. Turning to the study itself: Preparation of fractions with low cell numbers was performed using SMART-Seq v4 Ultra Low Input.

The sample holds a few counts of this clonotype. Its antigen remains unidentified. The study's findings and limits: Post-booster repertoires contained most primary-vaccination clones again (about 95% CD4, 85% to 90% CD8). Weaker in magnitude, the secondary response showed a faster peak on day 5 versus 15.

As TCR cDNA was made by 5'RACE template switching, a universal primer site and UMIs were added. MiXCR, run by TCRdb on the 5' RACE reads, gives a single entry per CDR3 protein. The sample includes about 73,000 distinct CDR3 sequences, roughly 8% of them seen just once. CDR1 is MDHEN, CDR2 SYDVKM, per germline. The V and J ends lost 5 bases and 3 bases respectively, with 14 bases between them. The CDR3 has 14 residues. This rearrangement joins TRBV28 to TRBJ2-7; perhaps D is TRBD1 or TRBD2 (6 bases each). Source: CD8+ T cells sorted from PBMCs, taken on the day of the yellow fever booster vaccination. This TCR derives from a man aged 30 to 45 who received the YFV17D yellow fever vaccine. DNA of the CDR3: TGTGCCAGCAGTCAAACAGGGAGGCACTACGAGCAGTACTTC. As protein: CASSQTGRHYEQYF.